Reported below is one TCR beta chain. The sample comes from a study of cytomegalovirus exposure and HLA in healthy donors. About the study: T cells numbering around 190 million yielded some 100 million unique TCR beta sequences in an earlier analysis.

PCR employed 60 Vbeta and 13 Jbeta primers. Libraries were prepared by immunoSEQ multiplex PCR; TCRdb keeps only in-frame clonotypes and omits some of them. The data show more than 150,000 clones, about 80% seen once. The sequence derives from a man between 18 and 29 years old in good health and CMV-seronegative. Material: PBMCs.

This CDR3 is CASSFGRLGAVNSPLHF. CDR3 bases: TGTGCCAGCAGCTTTGGGCGTCTGGGGGCCGTAAATTCACCCCTCCACTTT. The gene calls are TRBV5-6 and TRBJ1-6; tentative D call: TRBD1 (6 bases). In germline, CDR1 is SGHDT, CDR2 YYEEEE. Trimming pared 2 bases from V and 7 bases from J, leaving 19 bases between. The CDR3 loop spans 17 amino acids.